A single TCR beta chain is shown here with its context. The antigen remains undetermined. One entry per CDR3 protein results from TCRdb running MiXCR on the reads. The sample lists about 740,000 distinct CDR3 sequences, 35% occurring once. This sample stems from a study of T cell repertoires in cytomegalovirus infection. Study in general: It was the public TCR beta signatures that indicated both CMV infection and matching HLA type.

General study findings and limits: Predominance within the ex vivo response was attributable to HLA-C-restricted CMV-specific TCR beta clonotypes.

The clonotype originates from a human donor in good health (CMV status not recorded). Some clones in this sample may be carry-over from other donors' samples. The material sequenced was PBMCs.

The CDR3 DNA follows: TGTGCCAGCAGTGAATTTAGGTCAGGGGGCGGCTACGAGCAGTACTTC. It codes for CASSEFRSGGGYEQYF. V is TRBV2 and J is TRBJ2-7; TRBD1 aligns across 8 bases. V lost 2 bases and J lost 3; bases outside the gene matches: 9. CDR1 is SNHLY and CDR2 is FYNNEI in the germline V gene. This CDR3 spans 16 amino acids.